This T cell receptor (beta chain) was recovered during a study of blood T cell repertoires in COVID-19. Looking at the study overall: From the United States, Italy and Spain came samples of acute and convalescent COVID-19. Sample material is recorded as cDNA or gDNA derived from T cells, B-cell-depleted T cells, or PBMCs.

Original processing methods: By means of reference gene primer amplification, nucleated cell counts were estimated. Assay used: immunoSEQ multiplex PCR; TCRdb lists only in-frame clones, some missing. The V and J calls and clone size are taken from that table; D and trimming were inferred from the DNA. The repertoire holds tens of thousands of clones, about 90% seen once, with roughly an eighth in the top ten. This clone turned up a few times. This CDR3 spans 13 amino acids. Germline CDR1 reads SNHLY; CDR2 reads FYNNEI. Deletions cut 7 bases from V and 4 bases from J, with 10 bases between. The sequencing input was peripheral blood. The rearrangement uses TRBV2 and TRBJ2-2; a possible D gene is TRBD1 (6 bases). This receptor was taken from a human donor in a cohort sampled during active COVID-19. The CDR3 sequence: CASNGRGTGELFF. In DNA, the CDR3 is TGTGCCAGCAATGGCAGGGGCACCGGGGAGCTGTTTTTT.